A single sample is the source of the 25 T cell receptor beta chains below, sequenced in a study of T cell changes during pregnancy in multiple sclerosis. Generated by immunoSEQ multiplex PCR, the TCRdb table keeps only in-frame clones and is missing some. The sample contains 55,000 or so clones, approximately 90% of which appear only once. The sample in question was CD4+ T cells from peripheral blood mononuclear cells, obtained after pregnancy. These receptors all come from a female donor with multiple sclerosis, enrolled in a pregnancy study.

The chain links TRBV6-5 to TRBJ2-5, with 10 nucleotides matching TRBD2. The germline V gene has CDR1 MNHEY and CDR2 SVGAGI. This CDR3 comprises 15 residues. Trimming took 8 bases from V and 2 from J; bases not matched to a gene: 8. Here the CDR3 DNA reads TGTGCCAGCGCCCAACTAGCGGGATATCAAGAGACCCAGTACTTC. This translates into CASAQLAGYQETQYF.

There are a few counts of this clone. The chain joins TRBV6-1 to TRBJ2-5; 9 bases are shared with TRBD2. Germline V lookup: CDR1 MNHNS, CDR2 SASEGT. This CDR3 comprises 16 residues. V dropped 3 bases and J dropped 4; count of bases not matched to a gene: 9. The CDR3 nucleotides are TGTGCCAGCAGTGAGAATAGCGGGGGAGTCCGAGAGACCCAGTACTTC. Residues: CASSENSGGVRETQYF.

This chain connects TRBV12-5 to TRBJ1-6; D is possibly TRBD1 (5 bases). The CDR3 spans 13 residues. CDR1 LGHNT and CDR2 FRNRAP come from the germline V gene. Trimming removed 6 bases from V and 14 bases from J, with 17 bases in between. DNA for the CDR3: TGTGCTAGTGGACCCGACAGCGGGGTCTCCCTCCACTTT. Translating gives CASGPDSGVSLHF.

The chain joins TRBV6-1 to TRBJ1-3; 7 positions match TRBD1. The junction had 4 bases not matched to a gene; V was cut back by 4 bases and J by 4 bases. The CDR3 has 14 amino acids. Germline V gene sequence: CDR1 MNHNS, CDR2 SASEGT. The CDR3 here is CASSVPGQGNTIYF. CDR3 DNA sequence: TGTGCCAGCAGTGTACCGGGACAGGGAAACACCATATATTTT.

This clone appeared once. The CDR3 spells CAWSTRGTGSYEQYF. The CDR3 DNA sequence: TGTGCCTGGAGCACCAGGGGGACAGGGTCTTACGAGCAGTACTTC. The chain has TRBV30 and TRBJ2-7; 9 bases are a match to TRBD1. The junction had 10 bases not matched to a gene; V was cut back by 3 bases and J by 4 bases. Germline V lookup: CDR1 GTSNPN, CDR2 SVGIG (reference sequence). The CDR3 runs 15 residues.

V and J are TRBV5-1 and TRBJ2-3, with TRBD1 matching over 7 bases. Germline V gene lookup returns CDR1 SGHRS and CDR2 YFSETQ. The CDR3 extends over 14 amino acids. V shed 4 bases and J 4 bases; nucleotides not matched to a gene: 6. The CDR3 here is CASSIRQGADTQYF. Written as DNA, the CDR3 is TGCGCCAGCAGCATACGACAGGGAGCAGATACGCAGTATTTT.

The V call is TRBV9, the J call TRBJ1-2; a weak D match, TRBD1 (5 bases). The germline V and J ends were trimmed by 3 bases and 0 bases, with 15 bases remaining between them. From germline, CDR1 is SGDLS and CDR2 YYNGEE. CDR3 length: 16 amino acids. In DNA, the CDR3 is TGTGCCAGCAGCGCCGCCGGCGACAGAGCTAACTATGGCTACACCTTC. Translating gives CASSAAGDRANYGYTF. The full variable domain, its missing parts supplied by reference TRBV9 and TRBJ1-2, is DSGVTQTPKHLITATGQRVTLRCSPRSGDLSVYWYQQSLDQGLQFLIQYYNGEERAKGNILERFSAQQFPDLHSELNLSSLELGDSALYFCASSAAGDRANYGYTFGSGTRLTVV.

The J gene is TRBJ1-1, the V gene TRBV4-3; maybe TRBD1 (5 bases). This CDR3 has 15 residues. From germline, CDR1 is LGHNA and CDR2 YSLEER. V was clipped by 0 bases and J by 1 base, with 9 bases between them. CDR3: CASSQDRVRNTEAFF. The CDR3 region has the DNA TGCGCCAGCAGCCAAGACAGGGTAAGGAACACTGAAGCTTTCTTT.

The chain couples TRBV4-3 to TRBJ2-7; D is perhaps TRBD2 (5 bases). Per germline, CDR1 LGHNA and CDR2 YSLEER. The CDR3 totals 15 residues. Between the trimmed V and J ends, which lost 4 bases and 2 bases, there was a span of 15 bases. The chain's CDR3 is CASSRRTGETYEQYF. In DNA, the CDR3 is TGCGCCAGCAGCCGTCGAACCGGGGAAACCTACGAGCAGTACTTC.

This clone was detected only a few times. V usage is TRBV19 and J usage is TRBJ1-2; D gene uncertain. CDR3 length: 12 amino acids. Germline values: CDR1 LNHDA, CDR2 SQIVND (reference sequence). The ends were cut back, 3 bases at V and 4 bases at J, with 6 bases in the middle. Here the CDR3 DNA reads TGTGCCAGTAGTATCACTCGCTATGGCTACACCTTC. Protein sequence: CASSITRYGYTF.

The chain is built from TRBV7-3 and TRBJ1-2; tentatively, D is TRBD1 (5 bases). V lost 0 bases and J 7 bases, leaving 9 bases between the germline ends. The CDR3 spans 13 residues. The germline V gene has CDR1 SGHTA and CDR2 FQGTGA. CDR3 bases: TGTGCCAGCAGCTTAACCGGGACTAGTGGCTACACCTTC. This sequence encodes CASSLTGTSGYTF. Combining the CDR3 with reference TRBV7-3 and TRBJ1-2 gives the whole variable domain GAGVSQTPSNKVTEKGKYVELRCDPISGHTALYWYRQSLGQGPEFLIYFQGTGAADDSGLPNDRFFAVRPEGSVSTLKIQRTERGDSAVYLCASSLTGTSGYTFGSGTRLTVV.

J is TRBJ1-1 and V is TRBV25-1, with unresolved D. Germline V gene sequence: CDR1 MGHDK, CDR2 SYGVNS. The CDR3 runs to 14 residues. V was pared by 5 bases and J by 0 bases, with 10 bases between. The CDR3, as DNA: TGTGCCAGCAGTATCCCCGGGATGAACACTGAAGCTTTCTTT. Amino acids: CASSIPGMNTEAFF.

This clone occurred many times. J is TRBJ2-1 and V is TRBV29-1, with D perhaps TRBD2 (5 bases). V gave up 6 bases and J gave up 9 bases, with 21 bases separating them. The CDR3 is made up of 14 amino acids. The V gene's germline CDR1 is SQVTM and CDR2 ANQGSEA. This chain's CDR3 is CSVISGHIGSEQFF. The DNA for the CDR3 is TGCAGCGTCATCTCAGGTCACATAGGGAGTGAGCAGTTCTTC.

The chain combines TRBV28 with TRBJ2-2, with a weak D call TRBD2 (5 bases). CDR3 length equals 15 residues. Looked up from germline, CDR1 is MDHEN and CDR2 is SYDVKM. V lost 6 bases and J lost 3, with 14 bases in between. The chain's CDR3 is CASRNGGADTGELFF. For the CDR3, the DNA is TGTGCCAGCAGGAACGGAGGCGCGGACACCGGGGAGCTGTTTTTT.

The chain joins TRBV7-9 to TRBJ2-2; 8 positions match TRBD1. This CDR3 comprises 16 residues. Germline assignment: CDR1 SEHNR and CDR2 FQNEAQ (reference sequence). V lost 4 bases, J lost 2 bases, and 6 bases stayed unmatched. The CDR3 sequence is CASSWGTGGNTGELFF. For the CDR3, the DNA is TGTGCCAGCAGCTGGGGAACAGGGGGAAACACCGGGGAGCTGTTTTTT.

This clone was picked up one time. The gene calls are TRBV30 and TRBJ2-1; a weak D match, TRBD1 (7 bases). V was trimmed by 3 bases and J by 5 bases, leaving 11 bases between them. Germline CDR1 and CDR2: GTSNPN and SVGIG (reference sequence). This CDR3 has 13 residues. CDR3 amino acids: CAWSQGGDNEQFF. CDR3 nucleotide sequence: TGTGCCTGGAGCCAGGGGGGTGACAATGAGCAGTTCTTC.

The chain recombines TRBV9 with TRBJ2-5; perhaps TRBD2 as D (6 bases). The germline V gene has CDR1 SGDLS and CDR2 YYNGEE. The CDR3 covers 17 residues. V dropped 0 bases and J dropped 5 bases, with 20 bases sitting between them. CDR3 DNA sequence: TGTGCCAGCAGCGTAGTAGAGGGGACTGGGAGAGACGAGACCCAGTACTTC. Its protein is CASSVVEGTGRDETQYF.

In its sample, this clone was seen once. V is TRBV19 and J is TRBJ2-1; the match to TRBD1 covers 9 bases. Per germline, CDR1 LNHDA and CDR2 SQIVND (reference sequence). The junction had 7 bases not matched to a gene; V was cut back by 10 bases and J by 0 bases. The CDR3 runs 15 residues. CDR3 amino acids: CATKNRGPSYNEQFF. In nucleotides, the CDR3 is TGTGCCACCAAAAACAGGGGGCCCTCCTACAATGAGCAGTTCTTC.

V and J are TRBV5-4 and TRBJ2-5, with 13 bases matching TRBD2. Germline V gene data show CDR1 as SGHNT and CDR2 as YYREEE (reference sequence). The CDR3 is 18 residues long. The V segment lost 0 bases and the J segment 2 bases; nucleotides outside the gene matches: 7. The CDR3 region is CASSLGPLLAGGQETQYF. The CDR3 region has the DNA TGTGCCAGCAGCTTGGGCCCCCTACTAGCGGGGGGGCAAGAGACCCAGTACTTC. The complete variable domain, with remaining parts taken from reference TRBV5-4 and TRBJ2-5, reads ETGVTQSPTHLIKTRGQQVTLRCSSQSGHNTVSWYQQALGQGPQFIFQYYREEENGRGNFPPRFSGLQFPNYSSELNVNALELDDSALYLCASSLGPLLAGGQETQYFGPGTRLLVL.

The CDR3 bases are TGCAGTGCCGGGACAGGGGGTGAAGCTTTCTTT. It codes for CSAGTGGEAFF. This sequence joins TRBV20-1 and TRBJ1-1, with 11 bases lining up with TRBD1. The V gene end was trimmed by 6 bases and the J gene end by 7 bases; junction bases not matched to a gene: 1. There are 11 residues in the CDR3. Germline loops: CDR1 DFQATT, CDR2 SNEGSKA (reference sequence).

The rearrangement links TRBV4-1 to TRBJ2-5, with 15 bases fitting TRBD2. J gave up 5 bases and V 4 bases, and 11 bases lay outside the gene matches. The CDR3 is 18 residues long. CDR1 is MGHRA and CDR2 is YSYEKL in the germline V gene. Here the CDR3 reads CASSPGLAGGGQSETQYF. DNA of the CDR3: TGCGCCAGCAGCCCCGGACTAGCGGGGGGGGGTCAATCGGAGACCCAGTACTTC.

V and J are TRBV5-6 and TRBJ1-1; the match to TRBD1 covers 9 bases. Trimming at V came to 0 bases and at J to 3 bases, leaving 9 bases not matched to a gene. Per the germline V gene, CDR1 is SGHDT and CDR2 is YYEEEE. The CDR3 length is 17 residues. CDR3 in DNA: TGTGCCAGCAGCTTGGTAAAGGGGCACAGGGGGCACACTGAAGCTTTCTTT. This codes for CASSLVKGHRGHTEAFF.

The chain recombines TRBV4-2 with TRBJ1-6; tentative D call: TRBD1 (6 bases). The CDR3 spans 17 residues. Germline V gene sequence: CDR1 LGHNA, CDR2 YNFKEQ. V was pared by 0 bases and J by 4 bases, with 13 bases between. The CDR3 is CASSQDEGGAYNSPLHF. The CDR3 nucleotides are TGTGCCAGCAGCCAAGATGAGGGGGGGGCATATAATTCACCCCTCCACTTT.

This clone turned up a few times. This chain uses TRBV9 with TRBJ1-5; 8 bases align to TRBD1. Losses at the gene ends were 4 bases for V and 7 bases for J; bases not matched to a gene: 4. Germline V gives CDR1 SGDLS, CDR2 YYNGEE. CDR3 length: 13 amino acids. The CDR3 DNA reads as TGTGCCAGCAGCAGGACAGGGTCCCAGCCCCAGCATTTT. It is translated as CASSRTGSQPQHF.

The CDR3 spells CASMGGAANEKLFF. The CDR3 DNA is TGTGCCAGTATGGGAGGGGCCGCTAATGAAAAACTGTTTTTT. This chain connects TRBV19 to TRBJ1-4; a possible D gene is TRBD1 (5 bases). Germline CDR1 LNHDA, CDR2 SQIVND (reference sequence). The CDR3 spans 14 residues. The V end was cut by 7 bases, the J end by 3 bases, with 12 bases between.